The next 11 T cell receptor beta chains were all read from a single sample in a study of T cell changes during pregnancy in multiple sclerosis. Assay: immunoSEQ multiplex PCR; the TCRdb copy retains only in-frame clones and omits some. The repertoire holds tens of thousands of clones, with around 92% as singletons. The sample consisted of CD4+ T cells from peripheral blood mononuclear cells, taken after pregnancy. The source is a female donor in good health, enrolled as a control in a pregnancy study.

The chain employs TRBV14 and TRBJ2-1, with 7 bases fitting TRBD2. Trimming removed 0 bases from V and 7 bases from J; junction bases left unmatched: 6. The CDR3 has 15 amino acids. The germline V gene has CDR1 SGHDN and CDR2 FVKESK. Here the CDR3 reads CASSQDPREWNEQFF. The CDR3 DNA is TGTGCCAGCAGCCAAGATCCGCGGGAGTGGAATGAGCAGTTCTTC.

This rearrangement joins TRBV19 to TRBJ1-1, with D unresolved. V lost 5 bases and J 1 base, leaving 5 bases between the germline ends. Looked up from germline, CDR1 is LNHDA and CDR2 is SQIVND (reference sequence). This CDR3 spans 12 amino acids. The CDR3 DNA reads TGTGCCAGTAGTGAGGGGAACACTGAAGCTTTCTTT. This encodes CASSEGNTEAFF. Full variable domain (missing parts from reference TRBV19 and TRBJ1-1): DGGITQSPKYLFRKEGQNVTLSCEQNLNHDAMYWYRQDPGQGLRLIYYSQIVNDFQKGDIAEGYSVSREKKESFPLTVTSAQKNPTAFYLCASSEGNTEAFFGQGTRLTVV.

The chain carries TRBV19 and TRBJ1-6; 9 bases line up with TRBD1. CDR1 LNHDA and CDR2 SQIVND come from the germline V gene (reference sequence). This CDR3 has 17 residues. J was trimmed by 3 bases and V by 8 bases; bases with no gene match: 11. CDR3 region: CASHNTGGLVYNSPLHF. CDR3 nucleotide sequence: TGTGCCAGTCACAATACAGGGGGCTTGGTCTATAATTCACCCCTCCACTTT.

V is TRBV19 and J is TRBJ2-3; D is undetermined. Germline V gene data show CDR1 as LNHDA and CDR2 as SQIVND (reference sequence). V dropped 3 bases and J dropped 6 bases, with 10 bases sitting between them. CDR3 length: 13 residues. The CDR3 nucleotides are TGTGCCAGTAGTATCCCAGATCCGGATACGCAGTATTTT. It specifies CASSIPDPDTQYF.

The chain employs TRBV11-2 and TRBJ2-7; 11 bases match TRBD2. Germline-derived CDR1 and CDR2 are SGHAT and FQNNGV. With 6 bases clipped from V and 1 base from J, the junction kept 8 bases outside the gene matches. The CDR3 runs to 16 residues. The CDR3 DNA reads TGTGCCAGCAGTTTTACTCGACTAGCGGGATCCTACGAGCAGTACTTC. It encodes CASSFTRLAGSYEQYF.

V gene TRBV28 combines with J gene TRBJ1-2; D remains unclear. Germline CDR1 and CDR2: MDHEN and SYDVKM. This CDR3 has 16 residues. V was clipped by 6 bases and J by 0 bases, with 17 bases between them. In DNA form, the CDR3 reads TGTGCCAGCAGCCTATCTGGGCAGGTCTCTAACTATGGCTACACCTTC. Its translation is CASSLSGQVSNYGYTF.

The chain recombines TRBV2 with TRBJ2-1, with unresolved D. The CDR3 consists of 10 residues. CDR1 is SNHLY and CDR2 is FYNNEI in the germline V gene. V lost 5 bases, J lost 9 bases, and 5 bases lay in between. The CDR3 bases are TGTGCCAGCAGTTCATTTGAGCAGTTCTTC. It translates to CASSSFEQFF.

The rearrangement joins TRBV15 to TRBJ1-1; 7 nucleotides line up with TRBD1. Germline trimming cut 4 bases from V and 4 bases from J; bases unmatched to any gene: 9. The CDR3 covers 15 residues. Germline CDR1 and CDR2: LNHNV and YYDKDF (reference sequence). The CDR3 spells CATSKIQGSGTEAFF. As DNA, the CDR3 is TGTGCCACCAGCAAAATACAGGGGTCGGGCACTGAAGCTTTCTTT. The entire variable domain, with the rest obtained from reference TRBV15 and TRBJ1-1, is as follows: DAMVIQNPRYQVTQFGKPVTLSCSQTLNHNVMYWYQQKSSQAPKLLFHYYDKDFNNEADTPDNFQSRRPNTSFCFLDIRSPGLGDTAMYLCATSKIQGSGTEAFFGQGTRLTVV.

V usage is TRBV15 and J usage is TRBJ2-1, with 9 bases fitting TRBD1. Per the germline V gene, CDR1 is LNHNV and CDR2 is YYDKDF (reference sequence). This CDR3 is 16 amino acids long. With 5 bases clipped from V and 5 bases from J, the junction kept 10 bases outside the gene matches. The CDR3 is CATSWLGDRDDNEQFF. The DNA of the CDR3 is TGTGCCACCAGCTGGTTAGGGGACAGGGACGACAATGAGCAGTTCTTC.

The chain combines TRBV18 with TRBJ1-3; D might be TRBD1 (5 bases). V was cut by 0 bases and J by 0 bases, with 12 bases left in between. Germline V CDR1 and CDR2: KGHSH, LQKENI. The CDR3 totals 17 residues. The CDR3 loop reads CASSPPGNRLSGNTIYF. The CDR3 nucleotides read TGTGCCAGCTCACCACCGGGGAACAGGCTCTCTGGAAACACCATATATTTT.

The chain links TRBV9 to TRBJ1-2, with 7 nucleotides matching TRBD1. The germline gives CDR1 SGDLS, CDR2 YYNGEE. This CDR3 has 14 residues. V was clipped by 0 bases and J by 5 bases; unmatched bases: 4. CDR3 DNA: TGTGCCAGCAGCGTAGGGGGACAGCCGTATGGCTACACCTTC. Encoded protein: CASSVGGQPYGYTF.